The sequence of this T cell receptor beta chain was determined in a study of blood T cell repertoires in COVID-19. Turning to the study itself: The study drew acute and convalescent COVID-19 samples from the United States, Italy and Spain. In each case, the material was cDNA or gDNA derived from T cells, B-cell-depleted T cells, or PBMCs.

As handled by the study authors: Quantification of nucleated cells was approximated via reference gene primer amplification. The protocol was immunoSEQ multiplex PCR, while the TCRdb copy is restricted to in-frame clones and leaves out a portion. D and trimming were read from the DNA, whereas the V and J calls and clone size are those reported in that table. Of under 350,000 clones listed, around 82% are singletons. The CDR3 runs 16 residues. Germline V gives CDR1 MNHEY, CDR2 SVGEGT. J lost 1 base, V lost 0 bases, and 6 bases had no gene match. The sequence derives from a woman aged 45-60 years who had recovered from COVID-19. This chain links TRBV6-2 or TRBV6-3 with TRBJ2-7, with 7 bases matching TRBD1. The sequencing input was peripheral blood. As DNA, the CDR3 is TGTGCCAGCAGTTACTCGTACGGGACAGCTTCCTACGAGCAGTACTTC. Protein sequence: CASSYSYGTASYEQYF.